Presented here are 23 T cell receptor beta chains from one specimen sequenced in a study of radiotherapy plus CTLA-4 blockade in lung cancer. Repertoires were generated with immunoSEQ multiplex PCR, while TCRdb's copy carries only in-frame clones and drops some. This repertoire shows tens of thousands of clones, 77% found once; its top ten account for 3.5% to 4.5%. The specimen comprised peripheral blood, sampled from a patient treated with radiotherapy plus ipilimumab. Receptor source: a human donor with non-small cell lung cancer who had a partial response to radiotherapy plus ipilimumab.

This clone was seen only a few times. The V call is TRBV14, the J call TRBJ2-7, with 12 positions matching TRBD1. CDR3 size: 15 residues. V was clipped by 4 bases and J by 7 bases; unmatched bases: 8. Per germline, CDR1 SGHDN and CDR2 FVKESK. The CDR3 nucleotides are TGTGCCAGCAGCCTTCGGGACAGGGGGCGAAATGAGCAGTACTTC. Its protein product is CASSLRDRGRNEQYF.

This clone was seen only once. This sequence joins TRBV9 and TRBJ2-3; D not resolved. The CDR3 is 15 residues long. Germline V gene sequence: CDR1 SGDLS, CDR2 YYNGEE. The germline V and J ends were trimmed by 4 bases and 0 bases, with 12 bases remaining between them. The CDR3 DNA reads as TGTGCCAGCAGCTTGACAAGCATTAGCACAGATACGCAGTATTTT. This encodes CASSLTSISTDTQYF. The entire variable domain, with the rest obtained from reference TRBV9 and TRBJ2-3, is as follows: DSGVTQTPKHLITATGQRVTLRCSPRSGDLSVYWYQQSLDQGLQFLIQYYNGEERAKGNILERFSAQQFPDLHSELNLSSLELGDSALYFCASSLTSISTDTQYFGPGTRLTVL.

This clone occurred a few times. The chain uses TRBV11-2 and TRBJ1-2; unclear D gene. This CDR3 has 15 amino acids. V dropped 0 bases and J dropped 4 bases, with 12 bases sitting between them. Germline values: CDR1 SGHAT, CDR2 FQNNGV. CDR3 DNA: TGTGCCAGCAGCTTAGATGCGGGAGGTCGCTATGGCTACACCTTC. Protein product: CASSLDAGGRYGYTF. The whole variable domain, remainder taken from reference TRBV11-2 and TRBJ1-2, is EAGVAQSPRYKIIEKRQSVAFWCNPISGHATLYWYQQILGQGPKLLIQFQNNGVVDDSQLPKDRFSAERLKGVDSTLKIQPAKLEDSAVYLCASSLDAGGRYGYTFGSGTRLTVV.

The sample holds a few counts of this clone. J is TRBJ2-2 and V is TRBV4-1, with D perhaps matching TRBD1 (6 bases). The CDR3 length is 16 residues. V was cut by 4 bases and J by 4 bases, with 16 bases left in between. Germline CDR1 MGHRA, CDR2 YSYEKL. DNA for the CDR3: TGCGCCAGCAGCCTCGAGAGGGGGTGGGGCACCGGGGAGCTGTTTTTT. Protein: CASSLERGWGTGELFF.

The rearrangement uses TRBV7-8 and TRBJ2-6; 10 nucleotides align to TRBD1. The germline V gene has CDR1 SGHVS and CDR2 FQNEAQ. J gave up 3 bases and V 6 bases, and 5 bases lay outside the gene matches. The CDR3 is 16 amino acids. The chain's CDR3 is CASRPRTGGGANVLTF. CDR3 nucleotides: TGTGCCAGCAGACCCCGGACAGGGGGTGGGGCCAACGTCCTGACTTTC.

The V gene is TRBV7-2, the J gene TRBJ1-6; TRBD1 might be the D (6 bases). Germline lookup yields CDR1 SGHTA and CDR2 FQGNSA. The V and J ends lost 5 bases and 0 bases respectively, with 11 bases between them. The CDR3 consists of 16 residues. CDR3 sequence reads: CASSPQGSSYNSPLHF. DNA of the CDR3: TGTGCCAGCAGCCCACAGGGAAGCTCCTATAATTCACCCCTCCACTTT.

This clone was detected a few times. The chain recombines TRBV5-1 with TRBJ2-2; TRBD1 agrees at 11 bases. Germline V gene lookup returns CDR1 SGHRS and CDR2 YFSETQ. V was clipped by 7 bases and J by 4 bases; unmatched bases: 6. The CDR3 is 15 residues long. CDR3 sequence (DNA): TGCGCCAGCTCCCAGGACAGGGGGCTCACCGGGGAGCTGTTTTTT. Protein sequence: CASSQDRGLTGELFF.

This clone was observed once. The genes are TRBV7-2 and TRBJ1-5; D remains ambiguous. This CDR3 has 15 amino acids. V was trimmed by 5 bases and J by 4 bases, leaving 15 bases between them. Per germline, CDR1 SGHTA and CDR2 FQGNSA. The CDR3 reads CASSLPGNLNQPQHF. CDR3 DNA sequence: TGTGCCAGCAGCCTCCCCGGGAACTTAAATCAGCCCCAGCATTTT.

For this clone: One end of the junction fails to match germline, which may point to a read error. The chain links TRBV6-5 to TRBJ1-2, with TRBD1 matching 7 bases. The CDR3 has 14 amino acids. Germline assignment: CDR1 MNHEY and CDR2 SVGAGI. The CDR3 here is CAGSRQGSNYGYTF. CDR3 bases: TGTGCCGGCAGCAGACAGGGTTCTAACTATGGCTACACCTTC.

The chain has TRBV6-1 and TRBJ1-1, with 10 bases matching TRBD1. CDR3 length equals 15 residues. V shed 3 bases, J shed 5 bases, and the junction held 6 bases outside the gene matches. CDR1 is MNHNS, CDR2 SASEGT, per germline. CDR3 residues: CASSDRTGGRTEAFF. As DNA, the CDR3 is TGTGCCAGCAGTGACCGGACAGGGGGGAGAACTGAAGCTTTCTTT.

This chain joins TRBV5-4 and TRBJ2-5; 10 bases are shared with TRBD2. V shed 1 base, J shed 4 bases, and the junction held 7 bases outside the gene matches. Germline loops: CDR1 SGHNT, CDR2 YYREEE (reference sequence). The CDR3 sequence is 16 residues long. CDR3 region: CASSLRLAGAGETQYF. The CDR3 DNA is TGTGCCAGCAGCTTGCGCCTAGCGGGGGCGGGAGAGACCCAGTACTTC.

The rearrangement links TRBV5-4 to TRBJ1-3, with TRBD1 identical over 7 bases. V lost 4 bases to trimming and J lost 0 bases; unmatched junction nucleotides: 4. The CDR3 extends over 15 amino acids. Per the germline V gene, CDR1 is SGHNT and CDR2 is YYREEE (reference sequence). Here the CDR3 reads CASSLDRYSGNTIYF. In DNA form, the CDR3 reads TGTGCCAGCAGCCTGGACAGGTACTCTGGAAACACCATATATTTT.

The chain combines TRBV19 with TRBJ1-2, with 11 bases matching TRBD1. The CDR3 is made up of 17 amino acids. Germline loops: CDR1 LNHDA, CDR2 SQIVND (reference sequence). V was pared by 5 bases and J by 4 bases, with 12 bases of the junction left unmatched. The CDR3 nucleotides read TGTGCCAGTAGTTCGGCCCCCGGACAGGGGGCATTCTATGGCTACACCTTC. It encodes CASSSAPGQGAFYGYTF.

This CDR3 is CASRGQGSSYEQYF. CDR3 bases: TGTGCCAGCAGGGGACAGGGGAGCTCCTACGAGCAGTACTTC. The chain is built from TRBV6-1 and TRBJ2-7; 10 positions agree with TRBD1. This CDR3 is 14 amino acids long. The J segment lost 0 bases and the V segment lost 6 bases, leaving 2 bases of the junction unmatched. CDR1 is MNHNS, CDR2 SASEGT, per germline.

The V call is TRBV11-3, the J call TRBJ1-2; D is unclear. V was clipped by 2 bases and J by 8 bases, with 9 bases between them. Looked up from germline, CDR1 is SGHNT and CDR2 is YENEEA. This CDR3 spans 12 amino acids. CDR3 nucleotide sequence: TGTGCCAGCAGCTTATGTTGTCGGGGCTACACCTTC. Translated: CASSLCCRGYTF. The full variable domain, with the rest looked up from reference TRBV11-3 and TRBJ1-2, is EAGVVQSPRYKIIEKKQPVAFWCNPISGHNTLYWYLQNLGQGPELLIRYENEEAVDDSQLPKDRFSAERLKGVDSTLKIQPAELGDSAVYLCASSLCCRGYTFGSGTRLTVV.

This chain links TRBV28 with TRBJ1-1; 11 bases agree with TRBD1. CDR1 and CDR2 (germline): MDHEN, SYDVKM. The CDR3 length is 18 residues. With 5 bases clipped from V and 2 bases from J, the junction kept 13 bases outside the gene matches. The CDR3 reads CASSTPGQGAMGNTEAFF. The CDR3 DNA follows: TGTGCCAGCAGTACCCCAGGACAGGGGGCTATGGGAAACACTGAAGCTTTCTTT.

The V call is TRBV14, the J call TRBJ1-1; D ambiguous. This CDR3 contains 14 residues. The V gene lost 2 bases and the J gene lost 1 base, with 8 bases spanning the gap. Germline V CDR1 and CDR2: SGHDN, FVKESK. The CDR3 sequence is CASSQRAGNTEAFF. The CDR3 coding sequence is TGTGCCAGCAGCCAAAGGGCGGGGAACACTGAAGCTTTCTTT.

The chain recombines TRBV7-9 with TRBJ1-2, with TRBD1 identical over 9 bases. With 0 bases clipped from V and 4 bases from J, the junction kept 9 bases outside the gene matches. The CDR3 has 17 amino acids. Per germline, CDR1 SEHNR and CDR2 FQNEAQ (reference sequence). CDR3 sequence (DNA): TGTGCCAGCAGCTTAGCTGGTTCGGGACAGGGAGTCTATGGCTACACCTTC. Translation: CASSLAGSGQGVYGYTF. Together with reference TRBV7-9 and TRBJ1-2, the CDR3 gives the full variable domain: DTGVSQNPRHKITKRGQNVTFRCDPISEHNRLYWYRQTLGQGPEFLTYFQNEAQLEKSRLLSDRFSAERPKGSFSTLEIQRTEQGDSAMYLCASSLAGSGQGVYGYTFGSGTRLTVV.

The chain combines TRBV27 with TRBJ1-5; D unresolved. This CDR3 comprises 12 residues. With 3 bases removed from V and 4 bases from J, the gap between germline ends came to 4 bases. The germline V gene encodes CDR1 MNHEY and CDR2 SMNVEV (reference sequence). CDR3 sequence: CASSFKNQPQHF. The CDR3 DNA sequence: TGTGCCAGCAGTTTCAAAAATCAGCCCCAGCATTTT.

The chain couples TRBV4-1 to TRBJ1-2; D remains ambiguous. The germline CDR1 and CDR2 sequences are MGHRA and YSYEKL. This CDR3 is built from 15 residues. Trimming removed 1 base from V and 3 bases from J, with 12 bases in between. The CDR3 is CASSQGGPQHYGYTF. In DNA, the CDR3 is TGCGCCAGCAGCCAAGGAGGGCCGCAGCACTATGGCTACACCTTC.

The genes are TRBV7-2 and TRBJ1-5; D perhaps matches TRBD1 (6 bases). Trimming took off 5 bases at V and 2 bases at J, with 16 bases between the two ends. The length of the CDR3 is 16 residues. Germline CDR1 reads SGHTA; CDR2 reads FQGNSA. The CDR3 loop reads CASSLRQAIGNQPQHF. DNA of the CDR3: TGTGCCAGCAGCCTAAGACAGGCGATAGGCAATCAGCCCCAGCATTTT.

The chain recombines TRBV5-4 with TRBJ2-3, with a possible D match to TRBD2 (6 bases). Germline loops: CDR1 SGHNT, CDR2 YYREEE (reference sequence). The CDR3 runs to 16 residues. Trimming removed 0 bases from V and 5 bases from J, with 16 bases in between. CDR3 residues: CASSLAGSVIEDTQYF. The CDR3, as DNA: TGTGCCAGCAGCTTGGCCGGGAGCGTCATAGAAGATACGCAGTATTTT.

This rearrangement joins TRBV27 to TRBJ2-7; D is perhaps TRBD1 (5 bases). This CDR3 contains 15 residues. Germline V lookup: CDR1 MNHEY, CDR2 SMNVEV (reference sequence). Trimming removed 3 bases from V and 0 bases from J, with 12 bases in between. The CDR3 here is CASSFGAGSSYEQYF. As DNA, the CDR3 is TGTGCCAGCAGTTTTGGGGCTGGGTCCTCCTACGAGCAGTACTTC.